These 16 T cell receptor beta chains were all obtained from the same sample, sequenced in a study of OX40 agonist ivuxolimab in advanced cancers. The library was produced with the immunoSEQ multiplex PCR assay. Sourced from immuneACCESS, this table was stored by TCRdb with only in-frame sequences that have V and J called. A share of the clones is absent; for the studies checked, an unresolved V gene accounts for under half, and the remainder has no known explanation. The table for this sample lists 65,000 to 90,000 clones; 75% to 90% of them were counted only once. Together, the top ten hold roughly 0.5% of the sample. The sequenced sample was CD4+ or CD8+ T cells sorted from blood, obtained in a trial of the OX40 agonist ivuxolimab. The receptors originated from an adult with an advanced solid tumor such as melanoma, head and neck, liver or kidney cancer.

The chain joins TRBV15 to TRBJ2-1, with 9 bases aligning to TRBD2. Germline V gives CDR1 LNHNV, CDR2 YYDKDF (reference sequence). This CDR3 is built from 15 residues. After removal of 0 bases from V and 9 bases from J, the junction contained 6 bases not matched to a gene. This CDR3 reads CATSREASGIREQFF. CDR3 nucleotide sequence: TGTGCCACCAGCAGAGAGGCTAGCGGGATCCGTGAGCAGTTCTTC. Together with reference TRBV15 and TRBJ2-1, the CDR3 gives the full variable domain: DAMVIQNPRYQVTQFGKPVTLSCSQTLNHNVMYWYQQKSSQAPKLLFHYYDKDFNNEADTPDNFQSRRPNTSFCFLDIRSPGLGDTAMYLCATSREASGIREQFFGPGTRLTVL.

This chain links TRBV19 with TRBJ1-1; 9 bases are a match to TRBD1. Trimming removed 3 bases from V and 5 bases from J; junction bases left unmatched: 10. There are 16 residues in the CDR3. Germline lookup yields CDR1 LNHDA and CDR2 SQIVND (reference sequence). The CDR3 DNA reads TGTGCCAGTAGTATCCCGACAGGGGGTTCGGGTACTGAAGCTTTCTTT. Protein product: CASSIPTGGSGTEAFF.

This clone was seen once. This chain uses TRBV9 with TRBJ2-5, with D hard to call. This CDR3 contains 14 residues. Germline CDR1 reads SGDLS; CDR2 reads YYNGEE. V was clipped by 0 bases and J by 5 bases, with 11 bases between them. Here the CDR3 DNA reads TGTGCCAGCAGCGTAGACCCCCGGGTGGAGACCCAGTACTTC. Translated, it gives CASSVDPRVETQYF. The whole variable domain, remainder taken from reference TRBV9 and TRBJ2-5, is DSGVTQTPKHLITATGQRVTLRCSPRSGDLSVYWYQQSLDQGLQFLIQYYNGEERAKGNILERFSAQQFPDLHSELNLSSLELGDSALYFCASSVDPRVETQYFGPGTRLLVL.

The J gene is TRBJ1-2, the V gene TRBV5-6; possible D gene TRBD1, 6 bases. V was trimmed by 2 bases and J by 4 bases, leaving 12 bases between them. The CDR3 covers 14 residues. Germline CDR1 and CDR2: SGHDT and YYEEEE. CDR3 sequence reads: CASSFPTGFYGYTF. The CDR3 nucleotides read TGTGCCAGCAGCTTCCCGACAGGATTCTATGGCTACACCTTC.

In this sample, this clone turned up once. This chain connects TRBV9 to TRBJ1-4; D is unresolved. The CDR3 is 15 residues long. CDR1 and CDR2 (germline): SGDLS, YYNGEE. Trimming cost V 4 bases and J 3 bases, with 13 bases left between them. The CDR3 loop reads CASSSGEAPNEKLFF. The CDR3 DNA follows: TGTGCCAGCAGCTCCGGGGAGGCACCTAATGAAAAACTGTTTTTT.

V and J are TRBV5-6 and TRBJ1-3, with D maybe TRBD1 (6 bases). Germline CDR1 is SGHDT and CDR2 is YYEEEE. V shed 4 bases and J shed 4 bases, with 15 bases lying between them. The CDR3 contains 15 residues. The CDR3 region has the DNA TGTGCCAGCAGCCACCTAACAGGGATCGGAAACACCATATATTTT. It codes for CASSHLTGIGNTIYF.

This chain joins TRBV5-1 and TRBJ1-5, with TRBD1 matching over 10 bases. The J segment lost 4 bases and the V segment lost 4 bases, leaving 2 bases of the junction unmatched. This CDR3 is 14 amino acids long. Germline lookup yields CDR1 SGHRS and CDR2 YFSETQ. The CDR3 loop reads CASSRTGGNQPQHF. DNA for the CDR3: TGCGCCAGCAGCCGGACAGGGGGAAATCAGCCCCAGCATTTT.

This clone has a handful of counts. The chain employs TRBV4-2 and TRBJ1-1; no clear D gene. The CDR3 consists of 16 residues. Deletions cut 0 bases from V and 1 base from J, with 12 bases between. The germline CDR1 and CDR2 sequences are LGHNA and YNFKEQ. The CDR3: CASSQEGPGGNTEAFF. CDR3 coding DNA: TGTGCCAGCAGCCAAGAAGGCCCGGGCGGGAACACTGAAGCTTTCTTT.

This rearrangement joins TRBV7-6 to TRBJ2-5; D may be TRBD2 (5 bases). There are 13 residues in the CDR3. In germline, CDR1 is SGHVS, CDR2 FNYEAQ. The ends were cut back, 4 bases at V and 0 bases at J, with 6 bases in the middle. CDR3 in amino acids: CASSSGNQETQYF. CDR3 sequence (DNA): TGTGCCAGCAGCTCCGGGAACCAAGAGACCCAGTACTTC.

The chain has TRBV7-3 and TRBJ2-1; 12 nucleotides line up with TRBD2. The CDR3 extends over 16 amino acids. Germline CDR1 SGHTA, CDR2 FQGTGA. V lost 4 bases to trimming and J lost 6 bases; unmatched junction nucleotides: 7. The CDR3 sequence: CASSSQTSGRPNEQFF. DNA of the CDR3: TGTGCCAGCAGCTCCCAGACTAGCGGGAGACCCAATGAGCAGTTCTTC.

The chain carries TRBV19 and TRBJ2-6; D remains unclear. V dropped 3 bases and J dropped 8 bases, with 5 bases sitting between them. The CDR3 sequence is 12 residues long. Germline V gene data show CDR1 as LNHDA and CDR2 as SQIVND (reference sequence). The CDR3 loop is CASSMESNVLTF. DNA of the CDR3: TGTGCCAGTAGTATGGAATCCAACGTCCTGACTTTC. The whole variable domain, remainder taken from reference TRBV19 and TRBJ2-6, is DGGITQSPKYLFRKEGQNVTLSCEQNLNHDAMYWYRQDPGQGLRLIYYSQIVNDFQKGDIAEGYSVSREKKESFPLTVTSAQKNPTAFYLCASSMESNVLTFGAGSRLTVL.

The chain is built from TRBV2 and TRBJ2-2, with D possibly matching TRBD1 (6 bases). The V end was cut by 2 bases, the J end by 8 bases, with 12 bases between. Germline CDR1 and CDR2: SNHLY and FYNNEI. The CDR3 length is 14 residues. The CDR3 sequence is CASSELSRGGELFF. In DNA, the CDR3 is TGTGCCAGCAGTGAACTCTCGAGGGGGGGGGAGCTGTTTTTT. Combining the CDR3 with reference TRBV2 and TRBJ2-2 gives the whole variable domain EPEVTQTPSHQVTQMGQEVILRCVPISNHLYFYWYRQILGQKVEFLVSFYNNEISEKSEIFDDQFSVERPDGSNFTLKIRSTKLEDSAMYFCASSELSRGGELFFGEGSRLTVL.

The chain carries TRBV2 and TRBJ2-7; D not resolved. Germline values: CDR1 SNHLY, CDR2 FYNNEI. The germline V and J ends were trimmed by 4 bases and 5 bases, with 6 bases remaining between them. The CDR3 is made up of 11 amino acids. This CDR3 is CASSADNEQYF. The CDR3 DNA follows: TGTGCCAGCAGTGCCGATAACGAGCAGTACTTC.

The CDR3 is CASQGGGRGYYEQYF. The CDR3 nucleotides are TGTGCCTCCCAGGGAGGGGGCAGGGGTTACTACGAGCAGTACTTC. The V and J genes are TRBV10-3 and TRBJ2-7; the D call may be TRBD1 or TRBD2 (7 bases each). Looked up from germline, CDR1 is ENHRY and CDR2 is SYGVKD. The CDR3 sequence is 15 residues long. Trimming removed 11 bases from V and 3 bases from J, with 23 bases in between.

The chain's CDR3 is CASSPRDSSYNEQFF. The DNA for the CDR3 is TGTGCCAGCAGCCCGCGGGACAGCTCCTACAATGAGCAGTTCTTC. The chain couples TRBV11-3 to TRBJ2-1; D is perhaps TRBD1 (7 bases). V was pared by 5 bases and J by 0 bases, with 11 bases between. The CDR3 runs to 15 residues. Germline CDR1 SGHNT, CDR2 YENEEA.

The V gene is TRBV19, the J gene TRBJ2-5; D is ambiguous. This CDR3 contains 13 residues. The V end was cut by 5 bases, the J end by 4 bases, with 11 bases between. Germline V gene data show CDR1 as LNHDA and CDR2 as SQIVND (reference sequence). CDR3 DNA: TGTGCCAGTAGTCCGACCAGAGGAGAGACCCAGTACTTC. It translates to CASSPTRGETQYF.